One TCR beta chain is described in this entry. This specimen comes from a study of blood T cell repertoires in COVID-19. Source study methods: How many nucleated cells were present was estimated from reference gene primer amplification. TCRdb's copy holds only in-frame clones and misses some; the assay was immunoSEQ multiplex PCR. That table is the source of V, J and clone size, and D and trimming were worked out from the DNA. The sample has nearly 95,000 clones, about nine tenths seen once. The V gene end was trimmed by 1 base and the J gene end by 6 bases; junction bases not matched to a gene: 6. CDR1 is SGHRS and CDR2 is YFSETQ in the germline V gene. The CDR3 runs 16 residues.

The material sequenced was peripheral blood. This chain links TRBV5-1 with TRBJ2-1; 11 nucleotides match TRBD2. The receptor was derived from a woman of 80 years or more with acute or convalescent COVID-19. CDR3 sequence reads: CASSLISGGVFNEQFF. The CDR3 nucleotides are TGCGCCAGCAGCTTGATTAGCGGGGGGGTTTTCAATGAGCAGTTCTTC.